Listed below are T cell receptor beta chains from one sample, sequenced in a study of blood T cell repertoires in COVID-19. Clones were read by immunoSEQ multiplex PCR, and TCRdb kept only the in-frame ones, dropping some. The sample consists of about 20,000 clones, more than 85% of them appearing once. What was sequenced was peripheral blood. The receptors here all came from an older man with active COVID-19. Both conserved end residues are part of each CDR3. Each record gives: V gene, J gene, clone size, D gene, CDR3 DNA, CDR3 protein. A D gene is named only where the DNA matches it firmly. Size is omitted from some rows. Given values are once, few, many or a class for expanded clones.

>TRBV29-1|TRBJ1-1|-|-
TGCAGCGTTGCACAGGGTACGAACACTGAAGCTTTCTTT
CSVAQGTNTEAFF
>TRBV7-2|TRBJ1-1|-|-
TGTGCCAGCAGCCCCCCCCCTATGAACACTGAAGCTTTCTTT
CASSPPPMNTEAFF
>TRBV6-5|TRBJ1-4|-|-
TGTGCCAGCAGTTCCGGGGAGGCAGCTAATGAAAAACTGTTTTTT
CASSSGEAANEKLFF
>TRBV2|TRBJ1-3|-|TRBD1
TGTGCCAGCAGGCAACAGGGGGTCAGTGACACCATATATTTT
CASRQQGVSDTIYF
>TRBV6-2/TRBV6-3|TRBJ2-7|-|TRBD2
TGTGCCAGCAGTTCGACCCCTAGCGGGAGGGAACTCGAGCAGTACTTC
CASSSTPSGRELEQYF
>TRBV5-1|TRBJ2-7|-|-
TGCGCCAGCAGCTTGGAGAGCTCCGGGAACGAGCAGTACTTC
CASSLESSGNEQYF
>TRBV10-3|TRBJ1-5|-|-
TGTGCCATCAGTGAGTCGGAACAGCAGCCCCAGCATTTT
CAISESEQQPQHF
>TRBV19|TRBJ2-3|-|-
TGTGCCACGGGAAAGAGAGATACGCAGTATTTT
CATGKRDTQYF
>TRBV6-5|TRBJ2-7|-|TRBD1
TGTGCCAGCAGCCGGACAGGGGGTGAAGCCTACGAGCAGTACTTC
CASSRTGGEAYEQYF
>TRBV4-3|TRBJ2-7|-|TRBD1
TGCGCCAGCAGCCAAGAAAGGGGGCTGGGGGAGCAGTACTTC
CASSQERGLGEQYF
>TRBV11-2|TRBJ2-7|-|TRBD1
TGTGCCAGCAGCTTCCTGGGACAGGGGATATACGAGCAGTACTTC
CASSFLGQGIYEQYF
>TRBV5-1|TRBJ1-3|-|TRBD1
TGCGCCAGCAGCGGGACAGGGAAAGGAGGAAACACCATATATTTT
CASSGTGKGGNTIYF
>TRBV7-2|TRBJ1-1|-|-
TGTGCCAGCAGCCCCCTCGCGGCAGGGGCGGTTGAAGCTTTCTTT
CASSPLAAGAVEAFF
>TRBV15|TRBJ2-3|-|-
TGTGCCACCAGCACCCAGGGTGGGGGCCGTGCAGATACGCAGTATTTT
CATSTQGGGRADTQYF
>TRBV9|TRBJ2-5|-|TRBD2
TGTGCCAGCAGCGGGCGGGGGATCCAAGAGACCCAGTACTTC
CASSGRGIQETQYF
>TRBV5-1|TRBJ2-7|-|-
TGCGCCAGCAGCTTGGGCAGGGGACCCTACGAGCAGTACTTC
CASSLGRGPYEQYF
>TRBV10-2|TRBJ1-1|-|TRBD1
TGCGCCAGCAGTGTACAGGGGGCACTCACTGAAGCTTTCTTT
CASSVQGALTEAFF
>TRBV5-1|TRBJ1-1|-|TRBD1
TGCGCCAGCAGCGGAGGACCAATCCCGGGACAGGGTATTACTGAAGCTTTCTTT
CASSGGPIPGQGITEAFF
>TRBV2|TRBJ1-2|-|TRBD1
TGTGCCAGCAGTGCTCTGACAGGGTTGGACTTC
CASSALTGLDF
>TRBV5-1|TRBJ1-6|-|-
TGCGCCAGCAGCTCGACAGTCCCTAATTCACCCCTCCACTTT
CASSSTVPNSPLHF
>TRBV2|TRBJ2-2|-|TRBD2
TGTGCCAGCAGTGGACTAGCGGGAGGGCCTAAGAGGGACGGGGAGCTGTTTTTT
CASSGLAGGPKRDGELFF
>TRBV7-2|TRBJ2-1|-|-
TGTGCCAGCAGCTTACTTGGGAGCTCCTACAATGAGCAGTTCTTC
CASSLLGSSYNEQFF
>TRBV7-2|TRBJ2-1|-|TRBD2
TGTGCCAGCAGCTTAGGCCTAGCGGGAAACGAGCAGTTCTTC
CASSLGLAGNEQFF
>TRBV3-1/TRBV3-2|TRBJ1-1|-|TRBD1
TGTGCCAGCAGCCAAGCGGACAGGAGGGCTGAAGCTTTCTTT
CASSQADRRAEAFF
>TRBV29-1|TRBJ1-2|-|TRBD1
TGCAGCGTTGTAGAACAGGGGAATGGCTACACCTTC
CSVVEQGNGYTF
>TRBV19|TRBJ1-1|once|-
TGTGCCAGTAGTTCCAGGGAATACGGCACTGAAGCTTTCTTT
CASSSREYGTEAFF
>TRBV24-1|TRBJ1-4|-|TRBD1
TGTGCCACCAGTGGAGGGACAGGGGGCGTAAGTGAAAAACTGTTTTTT
CATSGGTGGVSEKLFF
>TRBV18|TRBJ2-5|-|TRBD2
TGTGCCAGCTCACCGGGACTACAAGAGACCCAGTACTTC
CASSPGLQETQYF
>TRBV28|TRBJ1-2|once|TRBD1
TGTGCCAGTGACAGGGATAGTGGCTACACCTTC
CASDRDSGYTF
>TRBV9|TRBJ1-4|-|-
TGTGCCAGCAGCGTAGAACCCGGAGTTCCTAATGAAAAACTGTTTTTT
CASSVEPGVPNEKLFF